This T cell receptor beta chain was recorded in a study of blood T cell repertoires in COVID-19. As for the study in general: The origin of the acute and convalescent COVID-19 samples was the United States, Italy and Spain. T cells, B-cell-depleted T cells, or PBMCs supplied cDNA or gDNA.

Per the original data handling: Amplification of reference gene primers was used by the study to estimate nucleated cell counts. Generated by immunoSEQ multiplex PCR, the TCRdb table keeps only in-frame clones and is missing some. V and J calls and clone size come straight from that table; D and trimming were deduced from the DNA. The table shows some 400,000 clones, with 81% occurring only once. The sample taken for sequencing was peripheral blood. This receptor was obtained from a human donor with acute or convalescent COVID-19. The donor label of this sample is uncertain.

CDR3: CASSIGTSGGYTDTQYF. CDR3 coding DNA: TGTGCCAGTAGTATAGGGACTAGCGGGGGTTACACAGATACGCAGTATTTT. This chain links TRBV19 with TRBJ2-3; the match to TRBD2 covers 13 bases. Trimming took 1 base from V and 2 from J; bases not matched to a gene: 3. Germline V gives CDR1 LNHDA, CDR2 SQIVND (reference sequence). The CDR3 has 17 residues.